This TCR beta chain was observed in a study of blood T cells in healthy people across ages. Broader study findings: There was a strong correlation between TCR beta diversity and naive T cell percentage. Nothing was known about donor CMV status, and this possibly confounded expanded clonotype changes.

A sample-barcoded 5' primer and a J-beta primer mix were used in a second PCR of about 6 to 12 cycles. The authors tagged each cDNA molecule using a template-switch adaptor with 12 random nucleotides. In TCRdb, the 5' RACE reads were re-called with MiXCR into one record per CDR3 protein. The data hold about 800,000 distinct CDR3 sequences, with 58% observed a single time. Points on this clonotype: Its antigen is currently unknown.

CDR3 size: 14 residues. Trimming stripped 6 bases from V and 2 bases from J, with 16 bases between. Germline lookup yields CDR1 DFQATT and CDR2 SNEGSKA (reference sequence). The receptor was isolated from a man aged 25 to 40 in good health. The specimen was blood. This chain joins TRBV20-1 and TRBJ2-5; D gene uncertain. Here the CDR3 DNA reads TGCAGTGCAAGCCCGTCCCCAACGCAAGAGACCCAGTACTTC. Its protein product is CSASPSPTQETQYF.